One sample yielded the 7 T cell receptor beta chains listed below, sequenced in a study of glioma-infiltrating T cells after dendritic cell vaccination. The time point is: after dendritic cell vaccination, including at tumor progression/relapse. Only in-frame clones appear in the TCRdb table, and some are missing; sequencing was by immunoSEQ multiplex PCR. The sample lists tens of thousands of clones; 85% were seen once. The sequences come from blood, collected after dendritic cell vaccination. These receptors came from a human donor with glioblastoma.

The chain employs TRBV6-5 and TRBJ2-7; D call uncertain. Germline V lookup: CDR1 MNHEY, CDR2 SVGAGI. V gave up 5 bases and J gave up 3 bases, with 14 bases separating them. The CDR3 runs 14 residues. Here the CDR3 reads CASSKGGPNYEQYF. The CDR3 nucleotides are TGTGCCAGCAGTAAAGGTGGGCCTAACTACGAGCAGTACTTC.

The chain combines TRBV5-1 with TRBJ2-5; 16 nucleotides match TRBD2. CDR1 and CDR2 (germline): SGHRS, YFSETQ. After removal of 3 bases from V and 2 bases from J, the junction contained 4 bases not matched to a gene. The CDR3 consists of 17 residues. The CDR3 sequence is CASSSGLAGGKQETQYF. The DNA of the CDR3 is TGCGCCAGCAGCTCGGGACTAGCGGGGGGGAAACAAGAGACCCAGTACTTC. Full variable domain (remainder filled in from reference TRBV5-1 and TRBJ2-5): KAGVTQTPRYLIKTRGQQVTLSCSPISGHRSVSWYQQTPGQGLQFLFEYFSETQRNKGNFPGRFSGRQFSNSRSEMNVSTLELGDSALYLCASSSGLAGGKQETQYFGPGTRLLVL.

The V gene is TRBV27, the J gene TRBJ2-7; D is perhaps TRBD2 (6 bases). The V gene's germline CDR1 is MNHEY and CDR2 SMNVEV (reference sequence). Trimming removed 4 bases at V and 0 bases at J, with 13 bases between. The CDR3 totals 15 residues. CDR3 coding DNA: TGTGCCAGCAGTTCACTAGCTGGGAGCTCCTACGAGCAGTACTTC. It yields the protein CASSSLAGSSYEQYF.

This clone was observed once. The V and J genes are TRBV7-9 and TRBJ2-7; TRBD1 might be the D (5 bases). CDR1 is SEHNR, CDR2 FQNEAQ, per germline (reference sequence). Between the trimmed V and J ends, which lost 4 bases and 3 bases, there was a span of 7 bases. This CDR3 spans 12 amino acids. CDR3 residues: CASSSQGYEQYF. Here the CDR3 DNA reads TGTGCCAGCAGCTCCCAGGGCTACGAGCAGTACTTC. Full variable domain (remainder filled in from reference TRBV7-9 and TRBJ2-7): DTGVSQNPRHKITKRGQNVTFRCDPISEHNRLYWYRQTLGQGPEFLTYFQNEAQLEKSRLLSDRFSAERPKGSFSTLEIQRTEQGDSAMYLCASSSQGYEQYFGPGTRLTVT.

This chain joins TRBV5-1 and TRBJ2-5; no firm D call. The V gene's germline CDR1 is SGHRS and CDR2 YFSETQ. The CDR3 covers 13 residues. The V gene lost 1 base and the J gene lost 3 bases, with 7 bases spanning the gap. The CDR3 loop is CASSLHTKETQYF. In DNA form, the CDR3 reads TGCGCCAGCAGCTTGCACACCAAAGAGACCCAGTACTTC.

The chain employs TRBV9 and TRBJ2-1, with 12 bases fitting TRBD2. Unmatched junction bases numbered 8, after V lost 2 bases and J lost 8 bases. The CDR3 has 16 residues. Germline V gene lookup returns CDR1 SGDLS and CDR2 YYNGEE. In nucleotides, the CDR3 is TGTGCCAGCAGCGTCAAGGGACTAGCGGGTTTGGATGAGCAGTTCTTC. It translates to CASSVKGLAGLDEQFF. Looking up the rest from reference TRBV9 and TRBJ2-1 gives the full variable domain: DSGVTQTPKHLITATGQRVTLRCSPRSGDLSVYWYQQSLDQGLQFLIQYYNGEERAKGNILERFSAQQFPDLHSELNLSSLELGDSALYFCASSVKGLAGLDEQFFGPGTRLTVL.

This clone was found once. This chain uses TRBV12-5 with TRBJ1-2; D remains ambiguous. Trimming took 5 bases from V and 10 from J, leaving 17 bases between them. Germline V lookup: CDR1 LGHNT, CDR2 FRNRAP. The CDR3 covers 13 residues. In DNA form, the CDR3 reads TGTGCTAGTGGTGGGCCCTCCGACAAGCTCTACACCTTC. Its protein is CASGGPSDKLYTF.